The sequence of this T cell receptor (beta chain) was determined in a study of blood T cell repertoires in COVID-19. Study context: Donors in the United States, Italy and Spain gave samples during acute or convalescent COVID-19. PBMCs, B-cell-depleted T cells, or T cells were the source of the cDNA or gDNA that made up the material.

CDR1 and CDR2 from the germline V gene are MNHNY and SVGAGI (reference sequence). The J segment lost 0 bases and the V segment lost 5 bases, leaving 14 bases of the junction unmatched. This CDR3 region has 19 residues. The authors' processing: Reference gene primer amplification gave estimated nucleated cell counts. Using immunoSEQ multiplex PCR, the repertoire was profiled, and TCRdb retains in-frame clones only, with some absent. V and J calls and clone size are given by that table; D and trimming were obtained from the DNA. The sample yields about 100,000 clones, around 88% seen once. Material: peripheral blood. This chain uses TRBV6-6 with TRBJ1-3; 9 positions match TRBD1. The clonotype originates from a man older than 75 with acute or convalescent COVID-19. The CDR3: CASSPRDRALFYSGNTIYF. The DNA for the CDR3 is TGTGCCAGCAGTCCCCGGGACAGGGCCCTTTTTTACTCTGGAAACACCATATATTTT.